The 29 T cell receptor beta chains reported below all come from one sample, sequenced in a study of cytomegalovirus exposure and HLA in healthy donors. 60 Vbeta and 13 Jbeta primers were used in PCR. Measured with immunoSEQ multiplex PCR; TCRdb has only the in-frame clones, and not every one. The sample has approximately 100,000 clones; approximately 79% are singletons. The source material was PBMCs. The receptors derive from a male donor in good health and CMV-seronegative.

The sample holds a few counts of this clone. The rearrangement links TRBV6-1 to TRBJ1-4; 9 positions match TRBD1. Germline CDR1 is MNHNS and CDR2 is SASEGT. Unmatched junction bases numbered 6, after V lost 5 bases and J lost 8 bases. The CDR3 runs to 14 residues. The CDR3 here is CASSPGQGPEKLFF. As DNA, the CDR3 is TGTGCCAGCAGTCCGGGACAGGGTCCGGAAAAACTGTTTTTT.

The chain uses TRBV29-1 and TRBJ1-5, with a possible D match to TRBD1 (6 bases). The CDR3 spans 12 residues. V gave up 0 bases and J gave up 14 bases, with 14 bases separating them. Germline V gives CDR1 SQVTM, CDR2 ANQGSEA. CDR3 DNA: TGCAGCGTTGAAGATCGGCCAGGGACAAAGCATTTT. Its translation: CSVEDRPGTKHF.

The chain uses TRBV4-2 and TRBJ2-2, with 10 bases identical to TRBD2. V lost 1 base to trimming and J lost 5 bases; unmatched junction nucleotides: 7. Germline V gene data show CDR1 as LGHNA and CDR2 as YNFKEQ. This CDR3 is 17 amino acids long. The CDR3 bases are TGTGCCAGCAGCCAAGGGTCTAGCGGGAGTGGGACCGGGGAGCTGTTTTTT. This encodes CASSQGSSGSGTGELFF.

The chain has TRBV5-1 and TRBJ2-7, with TRBD2 matching 10 bases. CDR3 length: 15 amino acids. The V gene's germline CDR1 is SGHRS and CDR2 YFSETQ. The J segment lost 6 bases and the V segment lost 0 bases, leaving 6 bases of the junction unmatched. Here the CDR3 reads CASSLDLAGVTEQYF. The CDR3 bases are TGCGCCAGCAGCTTGGATCTAGCGGGAGTAACCGAGCAGTACTTC.

This chain uses TRBV2 with TRBJ1-5; perhaps TRBD1 as D (5 bases). Germline V CDR1 and CDR2: SNHLY, FYNNEI. V dropped 4 bases and J dropped 3 bases, with 10 bases sitting between them. CDR3 size: 14 residues. The CDR3 loop is CASSGGGLNQPQHF. The CDR3, as DNA: TGTGCCAGCAGTGGGGGGGGACTCAATCAGCCCCAGCATTTT.

V usage is TRBV6-1 and J usage is TRBJ1-1; a weak D match, TRBD1 (5 bases). This CDR3 is built from 13 residues. V lost 6 bases and J 1 base, leaving 9 bases between the germline ends. Per germline, CDR1 MNHNS and CDR2 SASEGT. CDR3 in DNA: TGTGCCAGCAGGGGTACAGGGAACACTGAAGCTTTCTTT. Translation gives CASRGTGNTEAFF.

This clone showed up just once. This sequence joins TRBV19 and TRBJ2-5; 7 nucleotides match TRBD1. This CDR3 has 13 residues. The germline V gene encodes CDR1 LNHDA and CDR2 SQIVND (reference sequence). With 5 bases clipped from V and 1 base from J, the junction kept 1 base outside the gene matches. The CDR3 region has the DNA TGTGCCAGTAGTCGACAGGGCCAAGAGACCCAGTACTTC. Its translation is CASSRQGQETQYF.

The rearrangement links TRBV6-5 to TRBJ2-7, with a tentative D call TRBD1 (7 bases). Germline loops: CDR1 MNHEY, CDR2 SVGAGI. V lost 8 bases to trimming and J lost 5 bases, with 22 bases between them. The CDR3 consists of 15 residues. CDR3 coding DNA: TGTGCCAGCCGGTTCAGGGGGGCTCCCACTGACGAGCAGTACTTC. It is translated as CASRFRGAPTDEQYF.

CDR3 DNA: TGTGCCAGCAGACCCGGACAGGCACACACAGATACGCAGTATTTT. Encoded protein: CASRPGQAHTDTQYF. The chain joins TRBV6-5 to TRBJ2-3, with TRBD1 identical over 7 bases. CDR1 is MNHEY, CDR2 SVGAGI, per germline. The V and J ends lost 6 bases and 2 bases, in that order; junction bases with no gene match: 8. The CDR3 spans 15 residues.

The V and J genes are TRBV9 and TRBJ1-1, with 8 bases aligning to TRBD1. The trim removed 8 bases at V and 1 base at J, leaving 16 bases unmatched. The CDR3 is made up of 17 amino acids. Germline assignment: CDR1 SGDLS and CDR2 YYNGEE. In DNA, the CDR3 is TGTGCCAGAAAACCCAGCAGGGGGCGGAATCGGAACACTGAAGCTTTCTTT. It is translated as CARKPSRGRNRNTEAFF.

This sequence joins TRBV7-8 and TRBJ1-5; a weak D match, TRBD1 (6 bases). The germline gives CDR1 SGHVS, CDR2 FQNEAQ. CDR3 length: 15 amino acids. V dropped 1 base and J dropped 6 bases, with 13 bases sitting between them. The CDR3 here is CASSLGMAGVQPQHF. The CDR3 coding sequence is TGTGCCAGCAGCTTAGGTATGGCAGGGGTTCAGCCCCAGCATTTT.

The V call is TRBV5-1, the J call TRBJ2-5, with D possibly TRBD2 on 5 matching bases. The length of the CDR3 is 15 residues. Germline V lookup: CDR1 SGHRS, CDR2 YFSETQ. V dropped 2 bases and J dropped 2 bases, with 13 bases sitting between them. The CDR3 spells CASSFYLAPQETQYF. In DNA, the CDR3 is TGCGCCAGCAGCTTCTATCTAGCCCCGCAAGAGACCCAGTACTTC.

This clone was seen a handful of times. The gene calls are TRBV28 and TRBJ1-6; no firm D call. With 2 bases removed from V and 8 bases from J, the gap between germline ends came to 10 bases. This CDR3 contains 14 residues. Germline-derived CDR1 and CDR2 are MDHEN and SYDVKM. The CDR3 region is CASSLQAADSPLHF. The CDR3 DNA sequence: TGTGCCAGCAGTTTACAGGCCGCCGATTCACCCCTCCACTTT.

V gene TRBV2 combines with J gene TRBJ1-1; unclear D gene. V lost 5 bases, J lost 5 bases, and 21 bases lay in between. The CDR3 totals 16 residues. Germline lookup yields CDR1 SNHLY and CDR2 FYNNEI. The CDR3 DNA is TGTGCCAGCAGTCCGGAGACGGGGTTCCCTGGGACTGAAGCTTTCTTT. It specifies CASSPETGFPGTEAFF.

The chain links TRBV7-2 to TRBJ2-7; 8 bases fit TRBD2. CDR1 and CDR2 from the germline V gene are SGHTA and FQGNSA. This CDR3 is 15 amino acids long. The J segment lost 4 bases and the V segment lost 4 bases, leaving 9 bases of the junction unmatched. Here the CDR3 reads CASSSTGLAAYEQYF. In nucleotides, the CDR3 is TGTGCCAGCAGCTCAACAGGACTAGCAGCTTACGAGCAGTACTTC.

The chain uses TRBV5-4 and TRBJ2-3; maybe TRBD2 (6 bases). The germline gives CDR1 SGHNT, CDR2 YYREEE (reference sequence). The CDR3 consists of 18 residues. Trimming removed 0 bases from V and 0 bases from J, with 17 bases in between. The CDR3: CASSLVSLAVASTDTQYF. CDR3 DNA: TGTGCCAGCAGCTTGGTGAGTTTAGCGGTTGCCAGCACAGATACGCAGTATTTT.

This clone appeared a few times. This chain uses TRBV7-2 with TRBJ2-1; TRBD2 agrees at 13 bases. CDR3 length: 16 amino acids. The junction had 13 bases not matched to a gene; V was cut back by 5 bases and J by 12 bases. From germline, CDR1 is SGHTA and CDR2 FQGNSA. The CDR3 sequence: CASSRRPGLAGCGQFF. CDR3 coding DNA: TGTGCCAGCAGCCGTAGACCGGGACTAGCGGGATGTGGGCAGTTCTTC.

Details on this clone: The same CDR3 arises from other DNA sequences in this sample as well. This rearrangement joins TRBV7-3 to TRBJ2-1, with TRBD2 matching over 15 bases. CDR1 SGHTA and CDR2 FQGTGA come from the germline V gene. With V trimmed by 5 bases and J by 4 bases, 6 bases remained unmatched. The CDR3 spans 17 residues. The CDR3 nucleotides are TGTGCCAGCAGCGCGGGGACTAGCGGGGGGACATACAATGAGCAGTTCTTC. Its translation: CASSAGTSGGTYNEQFF.

The chain has TRBV19 and TRBJ1-1; D not certain. Germline V lookup: CDR1 LNHDA, CDR2 SQIVND (reference sequence). This CDR3 comprises 14 residues. The V and J ends lost 3 bases and 4 bases respectively, with 12 bases between them. The CDR3 nucleotides are TGTGCCAGTAGTATTAAGACACCAAGCACTGAAGCTTTCTTT. It encodes CASSIKTPSTEAFF. Supplemented by reference TRBV19 and TRBJ1-1, the full variable domain reads DGGITQSPKYLFRKEGQNVTLSCEQNLNHDAMYWYRQDPGQGLRLIYYSQIVNDFQKGDIAEGYSVSREKKESFPLTVTSAQKNPTAFYLCASSIKTPSTEAFFGQGTRLTVV.

The chain uses TRBV7-3 and TRBJ1-4; 10 bases align to TRBD1. This CDR3 region has 18 residues. Per germline, CDR1 SGHTA and CDR2 FQGTGA. J lost 2 bases, V lost 0 bases, and 6 bases had no gene match. CDR3: CASSLTRWGQGTNEKLFF. CDR3 DNA: TGTGCCAGCAGCTTAACGAGGTGGGGACAGGGGACTAATGAAAAACTGTTTTTT.

The chain couples TRBV29-1 to TRBJ2-1, with unresolved D. The germline V gene has CDR1 SQVTM and CDR2 ANQGSEA. Trimming pared 4 bases from V and 6 bases from J, leaving 7 bases between. The CDR3 totals 11 residues. The CDR3: CSVGVLNEQFF. CDR3 DNA sequence: TGCAGCGTTGGCGTCCTCAATGAGCAGTTCTTC.

The rearrangement links TRBV10-1 to TRBJ2-7, with 9 bases aligning to TRBD1. Unmatched junction bases numbered 11, after V lost 0 bases and J lost 5 bases. Germline V gene sequence: CDR1 WNHNN, CDR2 SYGVQD (reference sequence). The CDR3 is 17 amino acids. DNA for the CDR3: TGCGCCAGCAGTGAGTCTAAGTGGGACAGGGTTTCCCACGAGCAGTACTTC. Translated: CASSESKWDRVSHEQYF.

The V gene is TRBV28, the J gene TRBJ1-2; possible D gene TRBD1, 5 bases. Trimming pared 5 bases from V and 0 bases from J, leaving 10 bases between. From germline, CDR1 is MDHEN and CDR2 SYDVKM. CDR3 length equals 14 residues. CDR3: CASSTGNTNYGYTF. CDR3 sequence (DNA): TGTGCCAGCAGTACAGGAAATACTAACTATGGCTACACCTTC.

This clone was detected only once. J is TRBJ2-5 and V is TRBV7-9; maybe TRBD1 (6 bases). Deletions cut 2 bases from V and 0 bases from J, with 22 bases between. Germline-derived CDR1 and CDR2 are SEHNR and FQNEAQ (reference sequence). This CDR3 comprises 19 residues. For the CDR3, the DNA is TGTGCCAGCAGCTTAAAGAGGGGACAAGGAACGGTGTACCAAGAGACCCAGTACTTC. As protein: CASSLKRGQGTVYQETQYF.

V is TRBV7-3 and J is TRBJ1-1; D might be TRBD1 (6 bases). The CDR3 sequence is 14 residues long. Germline V lookup: CDR1 SGHTA, CDR2 FQGTGA. V shed 2 bases and J shed 0 bases, with 7 bases lying between them. Here the CDR3 reads CASSLQGMNTEAFF. The CDR3 bases are TGTGCCAGCAGCTTACAGGGGATGAACACTGAAGCTTTCTTT.

The sample holds one count of this clone. V usage is TRBV7-3 and J usage is TRBJ2-5; 7 bases fit TRBD2. Trimming cost V 0 bases and J 10 bases; bases outside gene matches: 5. The CDR3 sequence is 13 residues long. From germline, CDR1 is SGHTA and CDR2 FQGTGA. In DNA, the CDR3 is TGTGCCAGCAGCTTAACTGGACTAGGTAACCAGTACTTC. Translating gives CASSLTGLGNQYF.

The rearrangement uses TRBV11-1 and TRBJ2-1; D ambiguous. Germline CDR1 and CDR2: SGHAT and FQDESV (reference sequence). The CDR3 length is 14 residues. V was clipped by 3 bases and J by 0 bases, with 6 bases between them. CDR3 in amino acids: CASSLESSYNEQFF. CDR3 DNA sequence: TGTGCCAGCAGCTTGGAGAGCTCCTACAATGAGCAGTTCTTC.

The rearrangement joins TRBV6-6 to TRBJ2-1; 8 bases map to TRBD2. The V and J ends lost 7 bases and 4 bases, in that order; junction bases with no gene match: 3. The CDR3 covers 13 residues. CDR1 and CDR2 (germline): MNHNY, SVGAGI (reference sequence). The CDR3 loop reads CASILAGYNEQFF. In DNA form, the CDR3 reads TGTGCCAGCATCCTAGCGGGTTACAATGAGCAGTTCTTC.

The gene calls are TRBV9 and TRBJ1-3; TRBD1 agrees at 7 bases. The CDR3 sequence is 16 residues long. Germline CDR1 and CDR2: SGDLS and YYNGEE. The V segment lost 4 bases and the J segment 4 bases; nucleotides outside the gene matches: 11. The CDR3 region is CASSSDIRGGGNTIYF. The CDR3 region has the DNA TGTGCCAGCAGCTCGGACATTCGAGGGGGCGGAAACACCATATATTTT.